These 6 T cell receptor beta chains came from one sample sequenced in a study of vaccination and CD4 T cells after COVID-19. The Oncomine TCR Beta short-read assay was applied to DNA of cultured CD4+ T cells. TCRdb passed the PCR reads through MiXCR, listing each CDR3 protein once. Among 15,000 or so distinct CDR3 sequences listed, around 59% were seen once. The treatment: roughly 10-day PBMC culture with coronavirus spike peptide pools or control peptides (ViraFEST assay). These TCRs are of unknown antigen specificity. The sequencing here drew on CD4+ T cells from blood, cultured in vitro, taken after SARS-CoV-2 vaccination. Every receptor here comes from a human donor who had recovered from COVID-19.

The chain couples TRBV12-3 or TRBV12-4 to TRBJ2-2; D may match TRBD1 or TRBD2 (6 bases each). The length of the CDR3 is 15 residues. The V end was cut by 8 bases, the J end by 7 bases, with 20 bases between. CDR3 sequence (DNA): TGTGCCAGCTCCCTGCAGTCGGGGGCCAGCGGGGAGCTGTTTTTT. Protein product: CASSLQSGASGELFF.

The gene calls are TRBV19 and TRBJ1-1; D gene ambiguous. The germline gives CDR1 LNHDA, CDR2 SQIVND (reference sequence). This CDR3 is 15 amino acids long. V was pared by 5 bases and J by 1 base, with 14 bases between. CDR3 residues: CASSLQDSSNTEAFF. The DNA of the CDR3 is TGTGCCAGTAGTCTGCAAGACTCCTCGAACACTGAAGCTTTCTTT.

The chain employs TRBV15 and TRBJ2-1, with 8 bases that match TRBD2. CDR1 LNHNV and CDR2 YYDKDF come from the germline V gene (reference sequence). V lost 0 bases and J lost 6; bases outside the gene matches: 4. The CDR3 runs to 15 residues. The CDR3 DNA reads TGTGCCACCAGCAGAGAGGGACTAGTATCCAATGAGCAGTTCTTC. Protein product: CATSREGLVSNEQFF.

This clonotype was seen only a few times. The chain carries TRBV12-5 and TRBJ1-5; D is uncertain. The V and J ends lost 2 bases and 7 bases respectively, with 6 bases between them. In germline, CDR1 is LGHNT, CDR2 FRNRAP. This CDR3 spans 12 amino acids. For the CDR3, the DNA is TGTGCTAGTGGTTTGTGGATCCAGCCCCAGCATTTT. This encodes CASGLWIQPQHF.

This chain uses TRBV7-9 with TRBJ2-1; 7 bases fit TRBD2. This CDR3 spans 16 amino acids. CDR1 SEHNR and CDR2 FQNEAQ come from the germline V gene (reference sequence). V lost 3 bases and J lost 4; bases outside the gene matches: 9. The CDR3 here is CASSLGSGGPYNEQFF. CDR3 DNA: TGTGCCAGCAGCTTGGGGTCGGGAGGTCCGTACAATGAGCAGTTCTTC. The full variable domain, with the rest looked up from reference TRBV7-9 and TRBJ2-1, is DTGVSQNPRHKITKRGQNVTFRCDPISEHNRLYWYRQTLGQGPEFLTYFQNEAQLEKSRLLSDRFSAERPKGSFSTLEIQRTEQGDSAMYLCASSLGSGGPYNEQFFGPGTRLTVL.

In this sample, this clonotype turned up once. This chain links TRBV7-2 with TRBJ1-2; 7 bases match TRBD1. The germline gives CDR1 SGHTA, CDR2 FQGNSA. Trimming took 2 bases from V and 4 from J; bases not matched to a gene: 4. This CDR3 comprises 14 residues. The CDR3: CASSLPGQTYGYTF. CDR3 coding DNA: TGTGCCAGCAGCTTACCGGGACAGACCTATGGCTACACCTTC.